This T cell receptor (beta chain) derives from a study of cytomegalovirus exposure and HLA in healthy donors. With 60 Vbeta and 13 Jbeta primers, the PCR was carried out. Only in-frame clones appear in the TCRdb table, and some are missing; sequencing was by immunoSEQ multiplex PCR. The sample lists over 200,000 clones, around 73% occurring once. The CDR3 spans 14 residues. Germline assignment: CDR1 MDHEN and CDR2 SYDVKM. Deletions cut 7 bases from V and 0 bases from J, with 10 bases between. V usage is TRBV28 and J usage is TRBJ1-3; weak D call: TRBD1 (6 bases). The specimen sequenced was PBMCs. This clonotype originated in a male donor in good health and CMV-seronegative. Written as DNA, the CDR3 is TGTGCCAGCATAGGGGGACCCTCTGGAAACACCATATATTTT. It translates to CASIGGPSGNTIYF.